This TCR beta chain came from a study of blood T cell repertoires in COVID-19. This CDR3 contains 15 residues. Germline assignment: CDR1 SNHLY and CDR2 FYNNEI. V lost 0 bases, J lost 8 bases, and 16 bases lay in between. Sequencing used immunoSEQ multiplex PCR; TCRdb keeps in-frame clones, though not all of them. This table has 200,000 to 250,000 clones, 80% to 95% appearing once. This sequence was found in a man in his sixties with COVID-19, enrolled during active disease. This chain uses TRBV2 with TRBJ1-2, with D tentatively TRBD1 (6 bases). Sequencing was done on a sample of peripheral blood. CDR3 nucleotide sequence: TGTGCCAGCAGTGAAGCTGGTTTAAACAGGGTAGGCTACACCTTC. Translated, it gives CASSEAGLNRVGYTF.